A selection of T cell receptor beta chains follows, all from one sample in a study of monozygotic twins with inflammatory bowel disease. TCRdb reprocessed the 5' RACE reads; each CDR3 protein has one entry and no DNA is given. Its table records around 190,000 distinct CDR3 sequences. The sample consisted of blood. These receptors originate from a human donor with ulcerative colitis or Crohn's disease, or a healthy co-twin of an affected twin (not recorded which). CDR3s include the opening cysteine and the closing phenylalanine or tryptophan.

>TRBV5-4|TRBJ2-1
CASSMTAGSFDEQFF
>TRBV12-3/TRBV12-4|TRBJ1-6
CASSPGTGDYSPLHF
>TRBV5-4|TRBJ2-6
CASSLGTTGANVLTF
>TRBV6-5|TRBJ2-3
CASSPAGADTQYF
>TRBV12-3/TRBV12-4|TRBJ1-4
CASSWGDTNEKLFF
>TRBV27|TRBJ1-2
CASSLFTPDRVNYGYTF
>TRBV5-6|TRBJ1-2
CASSLWMGIGYGYTF
>TRBV9|TRBJ2-1
CASSVVIAGADEQFF
>TRBV7-2|TRBJ1-2
CASSLYHSGYTF
>TRBV20-1|TRBJ2-5
CSATGGGLLETQYF
>TRBV24-1|TRBJ2-5
CATSDPGTGQETQYF
>TRBV12-5|TRBJ1-5
CASGLVWGSNQPQHF
>TRBV27|TRBJ1-4
CASRRDRANEKLFF
>TRBV20-1|TRBJ2-1
CSAGRGSSYNEQFF
>TRBV6-5|TRBJ2-7
CASSYGRDRGEQYF
>TRBV5-1|TRBJ1-2
CASSSHLIPTDRTSYGYTF
>TRBV18|TRBJ1-3
CASSLEDAGAGNTIYF
>TRBV7-2|TRBJ2-3
CASSLWGQGGTDTQYF
>TRBV24-1|TRBJ1-5
CATVTGNQPQHF
>TRBV5-1|TRBJ2-3
CASSFGTGGQDTQYF
>TRBV5-5|TRBJ1-1
CASRGPSYEAFF
>TRBV28|TRBJ2-3
CASLGGTADTQYF
>TRBV20-1|TRBJ2-1
CSAGARGAQQYNEQFF
>TRBV15|TRBJ1-5
CATSRDHGERQPQHF
>TRBV9|TRBJ2-1
CASSVAPGSHNEQFF
>TRBV12-3/TRBV12-4|TRBJ1-4
CASSLAWVEKLFF
>TRBV20-1|TRBJ2-7
CSARVGSSYEQYF
>TRBV5-4|TRBJ1-1
CASSMVGGPEAFF
>TRBV5-1|TRBJ2-3
CASSLGPSGDWTDTQYF
>TRBV11-2|TRBJ1-4
CASSFSGTKGKKLFF
>TRBV18|TRBJ2-1
CASSPNQGAMGNEQFF
>TRBV29-1|TRBJ1-1
CSVGTGSAAFF
>TRBV24-1|TRBJ2-1
CATSGSLAMGEQFF
>TRBV5-1|TRBJ2-7
CASSLFGPGSYEQYF
>TRBV5-8|TRBJ2-1
CASKGALRGVEQFF
>TRBV20-1|TRBJ2-7
CSARDLNRAGEQYF
>TRBV19|TRBJ2-7
CASSLWGNYEQYF
>TRBV10-3|TRBJ1-5
CAIRGPAENQPQHF
>TRBV6-1|TRBJ2-1
CASRLGGGASSEQFF
>TRBV18|TRBJ2-1
CASSSDYNEQFF
>TRBV25-1|TRBJ1-6
CASTMRGAGNSPLHF
>TRBV7-9|TRBJ1-1
CASSLIRNTEAFF
>TRBV20-1|TRBJ1-6
CSALGGGNSPLHF
>TRBV5-1|TRBJ1-1
CASRQGVGNTEAFF
>TRBV20-1|TRBJ2-7
CSARDRTGGTYEQYF
>TRBV7-6|TRBJ1-4
CASSLGWGRDEKLFF
>TRBV12-3/TRBV12-4|TRBJ1-1
CASRNKESTEAFF
>TRBV4-2|TRBJ1-2
CASSQDRGSGYGYTF
>TRBV10-3|TRBJ1-2
CAISPQGRAVLIGYTF
>TRBV29-1|TRBJ2-7
CSVGGQGNEQYF
>TRBV5-1|TRBJ2-7
CASSLVGFEGDEQYF
>TRBV20-1|TRBJ1-5
CSATGQPYSNQPQHF
>TRBV20-1|TRBJ1-4
CSAWGQDHWDEKLFF
>TRBV5-1|TRBJ2-3
CASSLAVGTISTDTQYF
>TRBV13|TRBJ2-6
CASSPLPVSGANVLTF
>TRBV6-5|TRBJ2-1
CASSYSPIWGYNEQFF
>TRBV5-1|TRBJ1-6
CGSSLVGQDNSPLHF
>TRBV6-5|TRBJ1-6
CASSYEGLGRSPLHF
>TRBV7-9|TRBJ2-3
CASSPPGPRTDTQYF